This T cell receptor beta chain originates from a study of shared clonotypes between healthy human individuals. Looking at the study overall: The study used three CD4 naive, three CD4 memory, two CD8 naive and one CD8 memory plate per donor.

The CDR3 consists of 15 residues. V was pared by 3 bases and J by 8 bases, with 19 bases between. Germline CDR1 and CDR2: PRHDT and FYEKMQ (reference sequence). Using immunoSEQ multiplex PCR, the repertoire was profiled, and TCRdb retains in-frame clones only, with some absent. The sample has over 400,000 clones; more than 95% are singletons. The material sequenced was naive CD4+ T cells sorted from blood. Sample subset: CD45RA+ positively selected. This clonotype was sampled from a woman aged 25 to 39 in good health. The chain links TRBV13 to TRBJ2-5, with D possibly matching TRBD1 (7 bases). CDR3 amino acids: CASSFDRDFPVTQYF. The DNA for the CDR3 is TGTGCCAGCAGCTTCGACAGGGACTTCCCAGTAACCCAGTACTTC.